A single T cell receptor (beta chain) is shown here with its context. Donation came from healthy HIV-negative adults that had no recent acute infections or vaccinations. Splitting of CD4+ cells produced CD45RA+ naive and CD45RA-negative memory subsets. This record belongs to a study of shared clonotypes between healthy human individuals. Study in general: Donors had three CD4 naive, three CD4 memory, two CD8 naive and one CD8 memory plate apiece.

In germline, CDR1 is MNHNY, CDR2 SVGAGI (reference sequence). V shed 8 bases and J shed 3 bases, with 17 bases lying between them. The CDR3 covers 15 residues. The protocol was immunoSEQ multiplex PCR, while the TCRdb copy is restricted to in-frame clones and leaves out a portion. The top ten clones hold roughly 0.13% of a sample with 2 million to 2.5 million clones, approximately 96% of them seen once. The sample was naive CD4+ T cells sorted from blood. The subset denotes: CD45RA+ positively selected. The V call is TRBV6-6, the J call TRBJ1-5, with unresolved D. This TCR came from a man between 18 and 29 years old in good health. DNA of the CDR3: TGTGCCAGCGCAAAAGGGTGGACGATCAATCAGCCCCAGCATTTT. Encoded protein: CASAKGWTINQPQHF.